The 13 T cell receptor beta chains in this list originate from one sample, sequenced in a study of blood T cell repertoires in COVID-19. Repertoires were generated with immunoSEQ multiplex PCR, while TCRdb's copy carries only in-frame clones and drops some. The sample shows 140,000 to 150,000 clones, roughly 91% of them seen only once. The sequenced sample consisted of peripheral blood. The source is a man in his 60s with active or convalescent COVID-19.

The rearrangement links TRBV20-1 to TRBJ1-2; D not resolved. Germline-derived CDR1 and CDR2 are DFQATT and SNEGSKA (reference sequence). The V and J ends lost 5 bases and 4 bases respectively, with 5 bases between them. The CDR3 totals 10 residues. The CDR3 spells CSAASYGYTF. CDR3 sequence (DNA): TGCAGTGCTGCCAGCTATGGCTACACCTTC.

This chain connects TRBV20-1 to TRBJ2-1, with 7 bases that match TRBD2. Germline trimming cut 3 bases from V and 6 bases from J; bases unmatched to any gene: 8. The CDR3 consists of 14 residues. CDR1 DFQATT and CDR2 SNEGSKA come from the germline V gene (reference sequence). This chain's CDR3 is CSASRAGVFNEQFF. CDR3 bases: TGCAGTGCTAGTCGGGCGGGGGTCTTCAATGAGCAGTTCTTC.

V gene TRBV9 combines with J gene TRBJ1-5; the D is unclear. This CDR3 comprises 13 residues. CDR1 and CDR2 from the germline V gene are SGDLS and YYNGEE. The V gene lost 7 bases and the J gene lost 4 bases, with 12 bases spanning the gap. As DNA, the CDR3 is TGTGCCAGCCGGGGAGTAAAGAATCAGCCCCAGCATTTT. It is translated as CASRGVKNQPQHF.

This clone was seen a single time. V gene TRBV6-4 combines with J gene TRBJ2-1; a possible D gene is TRBD2 (6 bases). Deletions cut 3 bases from V and 7 bases from J, with 10 bases between. CDR1 and CDR2 from the germline V gene are MRHNA and SNTAGT. The CDR3 length is 13 residues. The DNA of the CDR3 is TGTGCCAGCAGTGAGTTTCGGGGGAATGAGCAGTTCTTC. This gives the protein CASSEFRGNEQFF.

This chain joins TRBV3-1 (or the pseudogene TRBV3-2) and TRBJ2-3; 9 nucleotides match TRBD1. The ends lost 3 bases at V and 6 bases at J; junction bases unmatched: 7. This CDR3 has 15 amino acids. Germline CDR1 reads LGHDT; CDR2 reads YNNKEL (reference sequence). The CDR3 is CASSHGGQGGDTQYF. The CDR3 region has the DNA TGTGCCAGCAGCCACGGGGGACAGGGCGGCGATACGCAGTATTTT.

The V and J genes are TRBV5-1 and TRBJ2-1, with D maybe TRBD2 (6 bases). Trimming cost V 4 bases and J 8 bases, with 16 bases left between them. This CDR3 comprises 14 residues. CDR1 is SGHRS and CDR2 is YFSETQ in the germline V gene. CDR3 loop: CASSEPDGGDEQFF. In DNA, the CDR3 is TGCGCCAGCAGCGAGCCTGACGGAGGGGATGAGCAGTTCTTC. Full variable domain (remainder filled in from reference TRBV5-1 and TRBJ2-1): KAGVTQTPRYLIKTRGQQVTLSCSPISGHRSVSWYQQTPGQGLQFLFEYFSETQRNKGNFPGRFSGRQFSNSRSEMNVSTLELGDSALYLCASSEPDGGDEQFFGPGTRLTVL.

CDR3 loop: CASSTIKRGSGNTIYF. DNA of the CDR3: TGTGCCAGCAGTACGATAAAAAGGGGCTCTGGAAACACCATATATTTT. The chain carries TRBV7-9 and TRBJ1-3, with TRBD1 as a possible D gene (5 bases). The CDR3 sequence is 16 residues long. Per the germline V gene, CDR1 is SEHNR and CDR2 is FQNEAQ (reference sequence). The germline V and J ends were trimmed by 6 bases and 0 bases, with 15 bases remaining between them.

In this sample, this clone turned up once. The chain couples TRBV6-5 to TRBJ1-6; no clear D gene. CDR1 and CDR2 from the germline V gene are MNHEY and SVGAGI. V was trimmed by 7 bases and J by 6 bases, leaving 7 bases between them. The CDR3 spans 12 residues. The CDR3 reads CASMRPNSPLHF. CDR3 DNA: TGTGCCAGCATGAGGCCTAATTCACCCCTCCACTTT.

The J gene is TRBJ2-3, the V gene TRBV6-6; D remains ambiguous. Trimming pared 2 bases from V and 0 bases from J, leaving 9 bases between. Germline assignment: CDR1 MNHNY and CDR2 SVGAGI (reference sequence). The CDR3 contains 15 residues. The CDR3 DNA sequence: TGTGCCAGCAGTTACGGAGATTTTAGCACAGATACGCAGTATTTT. Amino acids: CASSYGDFSTDTQYF.

This rearrangement joins TRBV10-3 to TRBJ1-3, with D unclear. Trimming cost V 8 bases and J 4 bases, with 12 bases left between them. The length of the CDR3 is 13 residues. Germline CDR1 reads ENHRY; CDR2 reads SYGVKD. The CDR3 protein is CAIRGGPGNTIYF. The CDR3 DNA reads TGTGCCATCCGGGGAGGGCCCGGAAACACCATATATTTT.

The gene calls are TRBV18 and TRBJ1-3; 8 bases align to TRBD1. With V trimmed by 3 bases and J by 2 bases, 6 bases remained unmatched. Germline V lookup: CDR1 KGHSH, CDR2 LQKENI. This CDR3 is built from 16 residues. This CDR3 reads CASSPTDRVAGNTIYF. CDR3 nucleotide sequence: TGTGCCAGCTCACCTACGGACAGGGTAGCTGGAAACACCATATATTTT. The full variable domain, rest sourced from reference TRBV18 and TRBJ1-3, is NAGVMQNPRHLVRRRGQEARLRCSPMKGHSHVYWYRQLPEEGLKFMVYLQKENIIDESGMPKERFSAEFPKEGPSILRIQQVVRGDSAAYFCASSPTDRVAGNTIYFGEGSWLTVV.

This chain uses TRBV29-1 with TRBJ2-1; tentatively, D is TRBD2 (6 bases). Germline assignment: CDR1 SQVTM and CDR2 ANQGSEA. The V end was cut by 8 bases, the J end by 8 bases, with 19 bases between. The CDR3 runs to 13 residues. The CDR3 here is CSTREGGAHEQFF. CDR3 coding DNA: TGCAGCACCCGAGAAGGAGGGGCGCATGAGCAGTTCTTC.

The chain links TRBV7-2 to TRBJ2-3, with D possibly TRBD1 on 6 matching bases. Germline V gene data show CDR1 as SGHTA and CDR2 as FQGNSA. V was clipped by 5 bases and J by 1 base, with 7 bases between them. The CDR3 runs to 13 residues. The CDR3 DNA sequence: TGTGCCAGCAGCCGGACAGGCACAGATACGCAGTATTTT. The encoded protein is CASSRTGTDTQYF. Full variable domain (rest looked up from reference TRBV7-2 and TRBJ2-3): GAGVSQSPSNKVTEKGKDVELRCDPISGHTALYWYRQSLGQGLEFLIYFQGNSAPDKSGLPSDRFSAERTGGSVSTLTIQRTQQEDSAVYLCASSRTGTDTQYFGPGTRLTVL.